These T cell receptor beta chains were read from a single sample in a study of post-analysis software for immune sequencing data. TCRdb reanalysed the PCR reads using MiXCR and keeps one entry per CDR3 protein. Found here are hundreds of thousands of distinct CDR3 sequences, less than 35% of them singletons; the top ten hold around 0.55%. Sequencing was carried out using blood. The receptors were gathered from a girl between 5 and 17 years old with multiple sclerosis. CDR3s include the opening cysteine and the closing phenylalanine or tryptophan. D genes are given only for firm matches. Clone size is stated in some rows and not others, as once, few, many or a class when expanded.

clone_size: few; d_call: TRBD2; v_call: TRBV29-1; j_call: TRBJ2-5; cdr3_nt: TGCAGCGTTGCAGTTGGGCTAGCGGGAGGCAATGAGCAGTACTTC; cdr3_aa: CSVAVGLAGGNEQYF
clone_size: NA; d_call: TRBD1; v_call: TRBV29-1; j_call: TRBJ1-4; cdr3_nt: TGCAGCGTGAACAGGGGAGGAAGTGAAAAACTGTTTTTT; cdr3_aa: CSVNRGGSEKLFF
clone_size: NA; d_call: NA; v_call: TRBV10-3; j_call: TRBJ2-3; cdr3_nt: TGTGCCATCAGTGCGGGTAACGGACCTAGCACAGATACGCAGTATTTT; cdr3_aa: CAISAGNGPSTDTQYF
clone_size: few; d_call: NA; v_call: TRBV20-1; j_call: TRBJ2-1; cdr3_nt: TGCAGTGCTAGTCGGCGGTCGAGCTCCTACAATGAGCAGTTCTTC; cdr3_aa: CSASRRSSSYNEQFF
clone_size: few; d_call: NA; v_call: TRBV29-1; j_call: TRBJ2-4; cdr3_nt: TGCAGCGTTGCAGGGCTGGCCAAAAACATTCAGTACTTC; cdr3_aa: CSVAGLAKNIQYF
clone_size: NA; d_call: NA; v_call: TRBV10-3; j_call: TRBJ2-2; cdr3_nt: TGTGCCATCACCCAGGTCCCGGGACCCTGGAACACCGGGGAGCTGTTTTTT; cdr3_aa: CAITQVPGPWNTGELFF
clone_size: few; d_call: NA; v_call: TRBV10-3; j_call: TRBJ2-7; cdr3_nt: TGTGCCATCAGTGAGCAGGAGCTCCTAACCTACGAGCAGTACTTC; cdr3_aa: CAISEQELLTYEQYF
clone_size: NA; d_call: NA; v_call: TRBV20-1; j_call: TRBJ2-7; cdr3_nt: TGCAGTACTAGGACCAGGGTAATGCGGGGCGAGCAGTACTTC; cdr3_aa: CSTRTRVMRGEQYF
clone_size: NA; d_call: NA; v_call: TRBV12-5; j_call: TRBJ1-2; cdr3_nt: TGTGCTAGTGGTTTCGGCAGAAACTATGGCTACACCTTC; cdr3_aa: CASGFGRNYGYTF
clone_size: NA; d_call: TRBD2; v_call: TRBV9; j_call: TRBJ2-3; cdr3_nt: TGTGCCAGCAGCGTAGGCCCAGCGGGAACCACAGATACGCAGTATTTT; cdr3_aa: CASSVGPAGTTDTQYF
clone_size: NA; d_call: TRBD2; v_call: TRBV5-1; j_call: TRBJ2-1; cdr3_nt: TGCGCCAGCAGCTTGGGGAATGGCGGGAGAGGCGATGAGCAGTTCTTC; cdr3_aa: CASSLGNGGRGDEQFF
clone_size: many; d_call: NA; v_call: TRBV4-1; j_call: TRBJ2-4; cdr3_nt: TGCGCCAGCAGCCAGGGTAGGACAGTGTTAGACATTCAGTACTTC; cdr3_aa: CASSQGRTVLDIQYF
clone_size: once; d_call: NA; v_call: TRBV7-8; j_call: TRBJ1-6; cdr3_nt: TGTGCCAGCAGATCCCGGGATTTAAATTCACCCCTCCACTTT; cdr3_aa: CASRSRDLNSPLHF
clone_size: NA; d_call: NA; v_call: TRBV7-7; j_call: TRBJ1-6; cdr3_nt: TGTGCTAGCAGCTTAGATTTGGTTTCACCCCTCCACTTT; cdr3_aa: CASSLDLVSPLHF
clone_size: many; d_call: NA; v_call: TRBV7-9; j_call: TRBJ2-5; cdr3_nt: TGTGCCAGCAGCTGGCCCCCTGGGTACTTC; cdr3_aa: CASSWPPGYF
clone_size: many; d_call: NA; v_call: TRBV6-5; j_call: TRBJ2-5; cdr3_nt: TGTGCCAGCAGTGACCTCGGCCTTCGGTACTTC; cdr3_aa: CASSDLGLRYF
clone_size: few; d_call: NA; v_call: TRBV27; j_call: TRBJ2-4; cdr3_nt: TGTGCCAGCAGCGGAGGGAACATTCAGTACTTC; cdr3_aa: CASSGGNIQYF
clone_size: few; d_call: NA; v_call: TRBV21-1; j_call: TRBJ2-5; cdr3_nt: TGTGCCAGCAGCAAAGTGCACAGGGGGAGGGAAGAGACCCAGTACTTC; cdr3_aa: CASSKVHRGREETQYF
clone_size: NA; d_call: TRBD2; v_call: TRBV20-1; j_call: TRBJ2-3; cdr3_nt: TGCAGTGCTAGCTTAGCGGGGGGGCCGGGAGATACGCAGTATTTT; cdr3_aa: CSASLAGGPGDTQYF
clone_size: few; d_call: TRBD1; v_call: TRBV20-1; j_call: TRBJ2-5; cdr3_nt: TGCAGTGCTAGAGTTGGGTGGACAGGGAGTACCGAGACCCAGTACTTC; cdr3_aa: CSARVGWTGSTETQYF
clone_size: NA; d_call: NA; v_call: TRBV6-6; j_call: TRBJ2-5; cdr3_nt: TGTGCCAGCAGCCCCAGCTGGGACAAGCAGTACTTC; cdr3_aa: CASSPSWDKQYF
clone_size: NA; d_call: NA; v_call: TRBV5-5; j_call: TRBJ1-1; cdr3_nt: TGTGCCAGCAGCTTGGAACGGGGTACTAACACTGAAGCTTTCTTT; cdr3_aa: CASSLERGTNTEAFF
clone_size: NA; d_call: NA; v_call: TRBV4-1; j_call: TRBJ2-2; cdr3_nt: TGCGCCAGCTTAGGCGCGTATACCGGGGAGCTGTTTTTT; cdr3_aa: CASLGAYTGELFF
clone_size: NA; d_call: TRBD1; v_call: TRBV29-1; j_call: TRBJ1-2; cdr3_nt: TGCAGCGTTGAAGCACAGGGGGCCGGTTATGGCTACACCTTC; cdr3_aa: CSVEAQGAGYGYTF
clone_size: NA; d_call: TRBD2; v_call: TRBV29-1; j_call: TRBJ2-7; cdr3_nt: TGCAGCGTTGAAGAGACGGGGGGAGGCGAGCAGTACTTC; cdr3_aa: CSVEETGGGEQYF
clone_size: few; d_call: TRBD2; v_call: TRBV20-1; j_call: TRBJ2-1; cdr3_nt: TGCAGTGCTAGCCGTTCAACGGGAGGTGTTATAGATGAGCAGTTCTTC; cdr3_aa: CSASRSTGGVIDEQFF
clone_size: few; d_call: NA; v_call: TRBV27; j_call: TRBJ1-2; cdr3_nt: TGTGCCAGCAGTGACGGCAGACACTATGGCTACACCTTC; cdr3_aa: CASSDGRHYGYTF
clone_size: few; d_call: NA; v_call: TRBV20-1; j_call: TRBJ1-2; cdr3_nt: TGCAGTGCCCAGGGAGGGCTTCCCAATTTTGGGGGCTACACCTTC; cdr3_aa: CSAQGGLPNFGGYTF
clone_size: NA; d_call: NA; v_call: TRBV20-1; j_call: TRBJ2-1; cdr3_nt: TGCAGTGCTAGAGACGTAGCGGTTGTGTACAATGAGCAGTTCTTC; cdr3_aa: CSARDVAVVYNEQFF
clone_size: NA; d_call: NA; v_call: TRBV20-1; j_call: TRBJ2-5; cdr3_nt: TGCAGTGCTAGAGATCTAAGGCGCACCAAACAAGAGACCCAGTACTTC; cdr3_aa: CSARDLRRTKQETQYF
clone_size: few; d_call: NA; v_call: TRBV10-3; j_call: TRBJ1-1; cdr3_nt: TGTGCCATCAGTGAGTCGAGGACAGCGAACACTGAAGCTTTCTTT; cdr3_aa: CAISESRTANTEAFF
clone_size: NA; d_call: NA; v_call: TRBV5-6; j_call: TRBJ2-6; cdr3_nt: TGTGCCAGCAGTTCCCTGGGACCGGAAGCATCTGGGGCCAACGTCCTGACTTTC; cdr3_aa: CASSSLGPEASGANVLTF
clone_size: many; d_call: NA; v_call: TRBV29-1; j_call: TRBJ2-7; cdr3_nt: TGCAGCGTTGTATCTTCCCGGAGCTACGAGCAGTACTTC; cdr3_aa: CSVVSSRSYEQYF
clone_size: few; d_call: TRBD1; v_call: TRBV5-1; j_call: TRBJ2-6; cdr3_nt: TGCGCCAGCAGCTTGCCTTTGGGACAGCGTTTGGACTGGGCCAACGTCCTGACTTTC; cdr3_aa: CASSLPLGQRLDWANVLTF
clone_size: few; d_call: TRBD2; v_call: TRBV2; j_call: TRBJ2-7; cdr3_nt: TGTGCCAGCAGTGAGACTAGCGGGAGTGGTGCTGAGCAGTACTTC; cdr3_aa: CASSETSGSGAEQYF
clone_size: NA; d_call: TRBD2; v_call: TRBV18; j_call: TRBJ2-1; cdr3_nt: TGTGCCAGCTCACCAGGGACTAGCGGGCACCAGTTCTTC; cdr3_aa: CASSPGTSGHQFF
clone_size: NA; d_call: NA; v_call: TRBV6-2/TRBV6-3; j_call: TRBJ2-1; cdr3_nt: TGTGCCAGCAGCCTCCCGACAGTTGCGAATGAGCAGTTCTTC; cdr3_aa: CASSLPTVANEQFF